Below are 14 T cell receptor beta chains sequenced from a single sample in a study of molecular identifiers for immune sequencing clone quantification. MiXCR, run by TCRdb on the PCR reads, gives a single entry per CDR3 protein. The sample shows around 460,000 distinct CDR3 sequences, roughly 25% of them seen only once. Material for sequencing was naive CD8+ T cells from blood, with Jurkat cell RNA spiked in. Subset denoted: FACS-sorted CD8+CD4-CCR7+CD45RA+ naive T cells. Every receptor here comes from a human donor in good health. Some libraries in this study had Jurkat cell RNA spiked in.

The chain recombines TRBV20-1 with TRBJ1-2; 9 bases agree with TRBD1. This CDR3 spans 13 amino acids. J gave up 1 base and V 6 bases, and 3 bases lay outside the gene matches. Germline V gene lookup returns CDR1 DFQATT and CDR2 SNEGSKA (reference sequence). The CDR3 DNA is TGCAGTGCGAGGGACAGGGATAACTATGGCTACACCTTC. Encoded protein: CSARDRDNYGYTF.

This clonotype was recorded a few times. CDR3 residues: CASSLVVQGVDEKLFF. The CDR3 DNA reads as TGTGCCAGCAGCTTAGTGGTGCAGGGGGTAGATGAAAAACTGTTTTTT. The V and J genes are TRBV7-6 and TRBJ1-4; TRBD1 aligns across 7 bases. With 1 base clipped from V and 6 bases from J, the junction kept 8 bases outside the gene matches. The CDR3 is 16 amino acids. Germline V gives CDR1 SGHVS, CDR2 FNYEAQ.

As for this clonotype: It may be a read error: a sequence one base away is much more abundant. CDR3 amino acids: CASSWDGRADTEAFF. The CDR3 DNA reads as TGTGCCAGCAGCTGGGACGGCCGGGCAGACACTGAAGCTTTCTTT. The chain has TRBV5-6 and TRBJ1-1; a possible D gene is TRBD1 (5 bases). There are 15 residues in the CDR3. CDR1 and CDR2 from the germline V gene are SGHDT and YYEEEE. V lost 3 bases and J 3 bases, leaving 15 bases between the germline ends.

The sample holds many counts of this clonotype. The CDR3: CASSQARGGTEAFF. The CDR3 DNA follows: TGCGCCAGCAGCCAAGCGCGGGGAGGTACTGAAGCTTTCTTT. This chain connects TRBV4-3 to TRBJ1-1; unclear D gene. Trimming cost V 1 base and J 5 bases, with 11 bases left between them. The CDR3 runs 14 residues. The germline V gene has CDR1 LGHNA and CDR2 YSLEER.

This clonotype was observed once. This may arise from a read error, as a much more abundant clone is one base away. V is TRBV7-2 and J is TRBJ1-1; D is ambiguous. Germline CDR1 and CDR2: SGHTA and FQGNSA. Trimming removed 0 bases at V and 5 bases at J, with 13 bases between. This CDR3 comprises 15 residues. DNA for the CDR3: TGTGCCAGCAGCTTAGCCGCAGAGGGTGGAACTGAAGCTTTCTTT. Translating gives CASSLAAEGGTEAFF. Together with reference TRBV7-2 and TRBJ1-1, the CDR3 gives the full variable domain: GAGVSQSPSNKVTEKGKDVELRCDPISGHTALYWYRQSLGQGLEFLIYFQGNSAPDKSGLPSDRFSAERTGGSVSTLTIQRTQQEDSAVYLCASSLAAEGGTEAFFGQGTRLTVV.

This clonotype was recorded a few times. The chain recombines TRBV27 with TRBJ1-1, with D unresolved. The CDR3 extends over 16 amino acids. Germline loops: CDR1 MNHEY, CDR2 SMNVEV (reference sequence). V gave up 0 bases and J gave up 4 bases, with 15 bases separating them. CDR3 in amino acids: CASSLSTVYQSTEAFF. The CDR3 DNA follows: TGTGCCAGCAGTTTATCCACAGTGTATCAGAGCACTGAAGCTTTCTTT.

Concerning this clonotype: A much larger clone differs by one base, so this may be a read error. This sequence joins TRBV6-6 and TRBJ2-3; D is possibly TRBD2 (6 bases). CDR1 MNHNY and CDR2 SVGAGI come from the germline V gene (reference sequence). CDR3 size: 15 residues. Deletions cut 4 bases from V and 3 bases from J, with 14 bases between. CDR3: CASSCSFGGTDTQYF. The CDR3 bases are TGTGCCAGCAGTTGCTCTTTTGGGGGGACAGATACGCAGTATTTT.

In the case of this clonotype: A much larger clone lies one base from this, so it may be a read error. This chain joins TRBV5-1 and TRBJ2-7; D call uncertain. Trimming stripped 3 bases from V and 8 bases from J, with 15 bases between. Germline-derived CDR1 and CDR2 are SGHRS and YFSETQ. The CDR3 consists of 13 residues. CDR3 DNA sequence: TGCGCCAGCAGCTCACCCCCCGGTGGCAAGCAGTACTTC. Residues: CASSSPPGGKQYF.

The table lists this clonotype with many counts. V usage is TRBV27 and J usage is TRBJ2-7; D not certain. CDR1 is MNHEY, CDR2 SMNVEV, per germline (reference sequence). With 3 bases removed from V and 2 bases from J, the gap between germline ends came to 11 bases. The CDR3 is 14 amino acids. The CDR3 coding sequence is TGTGCCAGCAGTTTCTCCGTTGGTGCCTACGAGCAGTACTTC. Amino acid sequence: CASSFSVGAYEQYF.

This clonotype was observed at least ten times. The rearrangement joins TRBV13 to TRBJ2-7; tentative D call: TRBD1 (7 bases). The V gene's germline CDR1 is PRHDT and CDR2 FYEKMQ (reference sequence). This CDR3 is built from 14 residues. Trimming took off 5 bases at V and 2 bases at J, with 13 bases between the two ends. CDR3 in amino acids: CASSGGDSAYEQYF. CDR3 coding DNA: TGTGCCAGCAGCGGAGGGGACAGCGCCTACGAGCAGTACTTC.

In its sample, this clonotype was seen many times. J is TRBJ1-5 and V is TRBV12-3 or TRBV12-4; TRBD1 might be the D (5 bases). The V end was cut by 2 bases, the J end by 3 bases, with 11 bases between. CDR3 length: 15 amino acids. In nucleotides, the CDR3 is TGTGCCAGCAGTTTAACCGGGGGTTACAATCAGCCCCAGCATTTT. This codes for CASSLTGGYNQPQHF.

This clonotype was picked up many times. CDR3 nucleotide sequence: TGTGCCAGCAGTGAATATATGCTGAGCACAGATACGCAGTATTTT. Amino acid sequence: CASSEYMLSTDTQYF. The rearrangement links TRBV25-1 to TRBJ2-3, with unresolved D. The CDR3 length is 15 residues. Germline V gene sequence: CDR1 MGHDK, CDR2 SYGVNS. V was clipped by 0 bases and J by 0 bases, with 7 bases between them.

V is TRBV7-2 and J is TRBJ2-3, with D perhaps TRBD2 (6 bases). Trimming left V 5 bases short and J 4 bases short, with 19 bases between. CDR3 length equals 16 residues. From germline, CDR1 is SGHTA and CDR2 FQGNSA. CDR3 DNA sequence: TGTGCCAGCAGCCCCCCGGGACTCCAAGGCGCAGATACGCAGTATTTT. Translating gives CASSPPGLQGADTQYF.

This clonotype was observed many times. This chain links TRBV9 with TRBJ2-5; 10 nucleotides align to TRBD1. CDR3 size: 16 residues. The germline gives CDR1 SGDLS, CDR2 YYNGEE. J lost 5 bases, V lost 4 bases, and 11 bases had no gene match. This CDR3 reads CASSQKGTGVQETQYF. The CDR3 bases are TGTGCCAGCAGCCAAAAAGGGACAGGGGTTCAGGAGACCCAGTACTTC.